This entry concerns a single T cell receptor beta chain. Assay: immunoSEQ multiplex PCR; the TCRdb copy retains only in-frame clones and omits some. Among roughly 140,000 clones listed, approximately 85% were seen once. This specimen comes from a study of blood T cell repertoires in COVID-19. Turning to the study itself: Some COVID-19 samples were acute and others convalescent; all came from the United States, Italy and Spain. T cells, B-cell-depleted T cells, or PBMCs supplied cDNA or gDNA.

The sequence was collected from a woman older than 75 with acute or convalescent COVID-19. Material: peripheral blood.

The DNA of the CDR3 is TGTGCCAGCAGCCAAGGACAATACATGAACACTGAAGCTTTCTTT. Translating gives CASSQGQYMNTEAFF. The chain joins TRBV3-1 (or the pseudogene TRBV3-2) to TRBJ1-1; no clear D. Germline lookup yields CDR1 LGHDT and CDR2 YNNKEL (reference sequence). This CDR3 region has 15 residues. V lost 1 base, J lost 0 bases, and 9 bases lay in between.